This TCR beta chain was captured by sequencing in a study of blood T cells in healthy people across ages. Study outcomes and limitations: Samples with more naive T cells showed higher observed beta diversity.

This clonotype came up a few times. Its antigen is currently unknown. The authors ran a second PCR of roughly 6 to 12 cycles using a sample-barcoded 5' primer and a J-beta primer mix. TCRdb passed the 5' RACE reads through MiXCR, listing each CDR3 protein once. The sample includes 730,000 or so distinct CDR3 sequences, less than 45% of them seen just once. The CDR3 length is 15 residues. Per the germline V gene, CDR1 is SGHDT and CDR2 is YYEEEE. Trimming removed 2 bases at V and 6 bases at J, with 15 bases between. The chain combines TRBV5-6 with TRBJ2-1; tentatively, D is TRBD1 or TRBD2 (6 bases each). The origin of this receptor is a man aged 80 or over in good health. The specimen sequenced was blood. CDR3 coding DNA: TGTGCCAGCAGCTTTGTGGGGGGCGCCATCAATGAGCAGTTCTTC. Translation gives CASSFVGGAINEQFF.